The 14 T cell receptor beta chains below come from one sample, sequenced in a study of T-cell reconstitution after alpha-beta-depleted transplantation in children. TCRbeta library construction was performed incorporating unique molecular identifiers. TCRdb called the PCR reads again in MiXCR, with one record for every CDR3 protein. The sample records 350,000 to 500,000 distinct CDR3 sequences, 43% being singletons. The specimen was PBMCs, collected before TCRalphabeta/CD19-depleted stem cell transplant. These receptors came from a girl aged 2 to 10 with aplastic anemia, due to receive a stem cell transplant.

The gene calls are TRBV29-1 and TRBJ2-7; D is possibly TRBD2 (5 bases). CDR3 size: 13 residues. Trimming stripped 4 bases from V and 3 bases from J, with 13 bases between. CDR1 is SQVTM and CDR2 is ANQGSEA in the germline V gene. The CDR3 coding sequence is TGCAGCGTTGCGGGGTACCCGAACTACGAGCAGTACTTC. Translation: CSVAGYPNYEQYF.

The gene calls are TRBV28 and TRBJ2-7, with 9 bases fitting TRBD2. Germline values: CDR1 MDHEN, CDR2 SYDVKM. The CDR3 has 16 amino acids. Trimming took 2 bases from V and 4 from J; bases not matched to a gene: 9. For the CDR3, the DNA is TGTGCCAGCAGTTTAGATCCGCGACTAGCGGATTACGAGCAGTACTTC. Protein: CASSLDPRLADYEQYF. Drawing the rest from reference TRBV28 and TRBJ2-7, the complete variable domain is DVKVTQSSRYLVKRTGEKVFLECVQDMDHENMFWYRQDPGLGLRLIYFSYDVKMKEKGDIPEGYSVSREKKERFSLILESASTNQTSMYLCASSLDPRLADYEQYFGPGTRLTVT.

The genes are TRBV15 and TRBJ2-7, with TRBD1 as a possible D gene (6 bases). Germline values: CDR1 LNHNV, CDR2 YYDKDF (reference sequence). V dropped 0 bases and J dropped 5 bases, with 14 bases sitting between them. The CDR3 totals 15 residues. CDR3 DNA: TGTGCCACCAGCAGAGAGGGGGCGGCATTGAACGAGCAGTACTTC. Its translation: CATSREGAALNEQYF.

This clonotype is deemed medium-sized. The rearrangement links TRBV2 to TRBJ2-1; 7 bases fit TRBD2. The CDR3 runs to 14 residues. In germline, CDR1 is SNHLY, CDR2 FYNNEI. V lost 5 bases and J lost 5; bases outside the gene matches: 6. The CDR3 protein is CASSILAVNNEQFF. CDR3 coding DNA: TGTGCCAGCAGTATTCTAGCGGTGAACAATGAGCAGTTCTTC.

V is TRBV6-5 and J is TRBJ1-1; the D is unclear. Trimming shortened V by 0 bases and J by 1 base, and 18 bases separated the two germline ends. The CDR3 consists of 18 residues. The V gene's germline CDR1 is MNHEY and CDR2 SVGAGI. In nucleotides, the CDR3 is TGTGCCAGCAGTTACTCCATGGGTGGGGTGGCATGGAACACTGAAGCTTTCTTT. Its protein is CASSYSMGGVAWNTEAFF.

The chain recombines TRBV7-3 with TRBJ1-1; D perhaps matches TRBD1 (6 bases). This CDR3 spans 15 amino acids. Deletions cut 5 bases from V and 3 bases from J, with 16 bases between. In germline, CDR1 is SGHTA, CDR2 FQGTGA. The CDR3: CASSPQGRGDTEAFF. CDR3 bases: TGTGCCAGCAGCCCCCAGGGGAGGGGAGACACTGAAGCTTTCTTT.

The rearrangement links TRBV15 to TRBJ2-3; D is possibly TRBD2 (7 bases). The V end was cut by 0 bases, the J end by 7 bases, with 17 bases between. The CDR3 has 16 residues. In germline, CDR1 is LNHNV, CDR2 YYDKDF (reference sequence). The chain's CDR3 is CATSRDGGGGLYTQYF. The CDR3 region has the DNA TGTGCCACCAGCAGAGATGGAGGCGGGGGCCTATATACGCAGTATTTT.

As regards this clonotype: This may stem from a read error, because a much larger clone lies one nucleotide away. V gene TRBV12-3 or TRBV12-4 combines with J gene TRBJ1-2; 10 nucleotides align to TRBD1. The CDR3 is 14 residues long. In DNA form, the CDR3 reads TGTGCCAGCAGACCCGGGACAGGGGCGTATGGCGACACCTTC. Translation: CASRPGTGAYGDTF.

This chain uses TRBV4-1 with TRBJ2-7; 12 nucleotides agree with TRBD2. The CDR3 sequence is 18 residues long. Germline loops: CDR1 MGHRA, CDR2 YSYEKL. The junction had 11 bases not matched to a gene; V was cut back by 0 bases and J by 5 bases. The CDR3 DNA reads as TGCGCCAGCAGCCAAGATCGAGTGAGGACTAGCGGGAATAACGAGCAGTACTTC. This codes for CASSQDRVRTSGNNEQYF.

The chain uses TRBV20-1 and TRBJ2-3; D is unclear. The CDR3 has 14 amino acids. The V gene's germline CDR1 is DFQATT and CDR2 SNEGSKA (reference sequence). Trimming cost V 3 bases and J 2 bases, with 12 bases left between them. CDR3 sequence reads: CSASRPVVTDTQYF. The CDR3 DNA sequence: TGCAGTGCTAGTCGGCCGGTTGTCACAGATACGCAGTATTTT.

The chain has TRBV19 and TRBJ1-2, with D unresolved. Germline V CDR1 and CDR2: LNHDA, SQIVND (reference sequence). Trimming took off 6 bases at V and 0 bases at J, with 14 bases between the two ends. This CDR3 has 15 amino acids. The DNA of the CDR3 is TGTGCCAGTAGCCTACCAGAACAAGCTAACTATGGCTACACCTTC. Translating it yields CASSLPEQANYGYTF.

This chain uses TRBV20-1 with TRBJ2-7, with 12 bases that match TRBD1. Trimming removed 3 bases from V and 6 bases from J; junction bases left unmatched: 0. CDR1 and CDR2 (germline): DFQATT, SNEGSKA (reference sequence). The CDR3 spans 12 residues. DNA of the CDR3: TGCAGTGCTAGGGGACAGGGGGCCGAGCAGTACTTC. Amino acid sequence: CSARGQGAEQYF.

The chain joins TRBV4-1 to TRBJ2-3; TRBD2 might be the D (7 bases). Germline values: CDR1 MGHRA, CDR2 YSYEKL. V dropped 0 bases and J dropped 9 bases, with 13 bases sitting between them. The CDR3 sequence is 14 residues long. The CDR3 spells CASSQEGGRRTQYF. CDR3 in DNA: TGCGCCAGCAGCCAAGAGGGGGGGCGAAGAACGCAGTATTTT.

The chain carries TRBV14 and TRBJ1-2, with TRBD1 matching over 10 bases. Trimming at V came to 4 bases and at J to 1 base, leaving 3 bases not matched to a gene. Germline CDR1 SGHDN, CDR2 FVKESK. CDR3 length: 15 residues. The CDR3 is CASSRDRGFNYGYTF. The CDR3 region has the DNA TGTGCCAGCAGCCGGGACAGGGGTTTTAACTATGGCTACACCTTC.